This T cell receptor beta chain is drawn from a study of blood T cell repertoires in COVID-19. Study background: COVID-19 samples collected from the United States, Italy and Spain covered acute and convalescent phases. T cells, B-cell-depleted T cells, or PBMCs provided the cDNA or gDNA that served as material.

In the source study's methods: Estimates of nucleated cell counts were drawn from the amplification of reference gene primers. This table comes from immunoSEQ multiplex PCR, and its TCRdb copy is limited to in-frame clones, with some not included. From that table come the V and J calls and clone size; the DNA was used to work out D and trimming. The data contain under 200,000 clones, approximately 91% of them singletons. This CDR3 contains 15 residues. Germline V gives CDR1 LNHDA, CDR2 SQIVND (reference sequence). Unmatched junction bases numbered 1, after V lost 1 base and J lost 2 bases. The sample was peripheral blood. The sequence was collected from a man aged 50 or older with acute or convalescent COVID-19. The genes are TRBV19 and TRBJ2-7; 11 nucleotides match TRBD2. The CDR3 DNA sequence: TGTGCCAGTAGTATAGTGACTAGCGGGACCTACGAGCAGTACTTC. This gives the protein CASSIVTSGTYEQYF.